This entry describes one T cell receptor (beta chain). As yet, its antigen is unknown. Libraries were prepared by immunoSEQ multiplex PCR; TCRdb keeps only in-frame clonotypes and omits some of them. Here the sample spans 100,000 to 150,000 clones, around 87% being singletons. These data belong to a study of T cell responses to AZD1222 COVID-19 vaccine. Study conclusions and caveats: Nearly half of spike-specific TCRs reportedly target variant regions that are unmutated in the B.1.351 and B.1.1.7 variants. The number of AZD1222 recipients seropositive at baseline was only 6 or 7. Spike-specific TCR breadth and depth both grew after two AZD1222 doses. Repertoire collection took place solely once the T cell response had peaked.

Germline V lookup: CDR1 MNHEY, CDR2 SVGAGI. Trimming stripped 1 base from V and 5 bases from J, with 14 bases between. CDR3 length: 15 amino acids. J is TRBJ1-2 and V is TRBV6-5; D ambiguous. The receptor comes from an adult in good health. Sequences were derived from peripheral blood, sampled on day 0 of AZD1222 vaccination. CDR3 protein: CASSYLAAEAYGYTF. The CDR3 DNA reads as TGTGCCAGCAGTTACTTGGCCGCGGAGGCTTATGGCTACACCTTC.